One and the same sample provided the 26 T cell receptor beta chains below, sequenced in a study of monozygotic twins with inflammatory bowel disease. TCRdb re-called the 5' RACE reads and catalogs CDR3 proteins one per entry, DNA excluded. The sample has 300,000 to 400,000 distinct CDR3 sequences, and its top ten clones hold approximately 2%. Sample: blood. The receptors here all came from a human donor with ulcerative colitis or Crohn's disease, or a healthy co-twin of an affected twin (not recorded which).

This CDR3 is CASSRTSGAKNIQYF. The chain combines TRBV6-2 or TRBV6-3 with TRBJ2-4; lacking DNA, the TRBD2 call made by TCRdb goes unchecked. The CDR3 is made up of 15 amino acids. Germline V gene lookup returns CDR1 MNHEY and CDR2 SVGEGT.

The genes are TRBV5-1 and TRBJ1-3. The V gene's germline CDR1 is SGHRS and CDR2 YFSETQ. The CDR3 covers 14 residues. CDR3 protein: CASSPVAGGNTMYF.

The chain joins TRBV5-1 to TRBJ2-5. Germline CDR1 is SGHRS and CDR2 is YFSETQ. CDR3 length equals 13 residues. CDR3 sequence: CASSLQLGETQYF.

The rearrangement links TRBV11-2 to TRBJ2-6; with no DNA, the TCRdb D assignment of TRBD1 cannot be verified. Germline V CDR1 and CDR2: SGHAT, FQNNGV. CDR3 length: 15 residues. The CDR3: CATKIQGGGANVLTF.

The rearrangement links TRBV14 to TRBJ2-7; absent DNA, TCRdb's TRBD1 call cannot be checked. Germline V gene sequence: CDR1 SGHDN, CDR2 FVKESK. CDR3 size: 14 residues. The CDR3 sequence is CASSQEDSDYEQYF.

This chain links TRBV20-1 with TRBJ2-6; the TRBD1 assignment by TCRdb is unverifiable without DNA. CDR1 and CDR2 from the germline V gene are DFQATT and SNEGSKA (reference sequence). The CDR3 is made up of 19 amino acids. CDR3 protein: CSAKVVRGGPISGANVLTF.

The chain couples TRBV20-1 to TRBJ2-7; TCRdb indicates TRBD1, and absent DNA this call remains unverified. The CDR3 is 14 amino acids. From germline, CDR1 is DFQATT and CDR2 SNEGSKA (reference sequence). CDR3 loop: CSALKGARPYEQYF.

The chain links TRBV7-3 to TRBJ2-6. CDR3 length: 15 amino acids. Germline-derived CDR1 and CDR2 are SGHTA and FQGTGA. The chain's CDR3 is CASSSDISGANVLTF.

Here the CDR3 reads CASSQADSGGGEQYF. The chain carries TRBV4-1 and TRBJ2-7; absent DNA, TCRdb's TRBD2 call cannot be checked. Germline CDR1 reads MGHRA; CDR2 reads YSYEKL. The CDR3 is 15 residues long.

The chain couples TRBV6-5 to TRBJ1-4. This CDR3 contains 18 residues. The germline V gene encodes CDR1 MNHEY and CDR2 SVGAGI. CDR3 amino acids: CASSYSPRSPLGNEKLFF.

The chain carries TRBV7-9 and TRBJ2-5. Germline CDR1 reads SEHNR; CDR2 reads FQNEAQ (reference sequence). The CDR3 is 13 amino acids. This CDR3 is CASSQALVETQYF.

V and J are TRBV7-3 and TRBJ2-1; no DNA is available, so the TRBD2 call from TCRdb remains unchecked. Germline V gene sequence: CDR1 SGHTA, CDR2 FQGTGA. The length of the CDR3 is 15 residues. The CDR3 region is CASSTPGTSYNEQFF.

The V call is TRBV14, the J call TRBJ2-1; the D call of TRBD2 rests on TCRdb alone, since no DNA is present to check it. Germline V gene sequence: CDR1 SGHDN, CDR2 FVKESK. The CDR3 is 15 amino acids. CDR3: CASSLLLAGVDEQFF.

CDR3 sequence: CASRERGATNEKLFF. V usage is TRBV6-1 and J usage is TRBJ1-4; checking the TCRdb D call of TRBD1 is not possible without DNA. The CDR3 has 15 amino acids. The V gene's germline CDR1 is MNHNS and CDR2 SASEGT.

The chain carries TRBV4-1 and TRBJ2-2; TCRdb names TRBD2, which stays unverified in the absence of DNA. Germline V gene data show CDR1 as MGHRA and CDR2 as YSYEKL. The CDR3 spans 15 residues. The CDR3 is CASSPSGGAQGELFF.

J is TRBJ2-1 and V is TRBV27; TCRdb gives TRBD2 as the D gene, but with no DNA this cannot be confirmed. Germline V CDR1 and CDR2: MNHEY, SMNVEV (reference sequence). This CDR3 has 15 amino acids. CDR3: CASRGLAGRGNEQFF.

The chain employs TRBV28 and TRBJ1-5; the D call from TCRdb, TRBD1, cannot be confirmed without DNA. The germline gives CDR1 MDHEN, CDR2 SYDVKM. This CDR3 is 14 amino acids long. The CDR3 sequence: CASRAGGTNQPQHF.

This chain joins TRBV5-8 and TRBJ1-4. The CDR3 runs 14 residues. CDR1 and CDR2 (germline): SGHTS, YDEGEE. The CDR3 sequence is CASSLGVVPEKLFF.

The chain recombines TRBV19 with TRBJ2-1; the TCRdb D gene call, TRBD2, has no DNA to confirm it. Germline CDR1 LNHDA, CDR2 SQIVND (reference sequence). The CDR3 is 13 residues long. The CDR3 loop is CASTTSGSNEQFF.

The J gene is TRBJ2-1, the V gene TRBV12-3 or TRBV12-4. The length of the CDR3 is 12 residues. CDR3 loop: CASRISHNEQFF.

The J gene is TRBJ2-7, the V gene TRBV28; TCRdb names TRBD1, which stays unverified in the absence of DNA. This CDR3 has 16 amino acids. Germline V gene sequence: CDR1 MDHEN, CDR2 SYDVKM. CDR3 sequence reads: CASSSPPTGLLDEQYF.

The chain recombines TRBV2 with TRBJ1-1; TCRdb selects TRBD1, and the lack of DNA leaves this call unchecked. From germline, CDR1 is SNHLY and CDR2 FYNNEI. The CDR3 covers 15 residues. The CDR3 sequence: CASSEEAGGTTEAFF.

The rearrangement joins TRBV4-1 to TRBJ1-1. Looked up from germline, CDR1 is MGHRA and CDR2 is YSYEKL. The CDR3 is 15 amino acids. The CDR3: CASGPDPQGPPEAFF.

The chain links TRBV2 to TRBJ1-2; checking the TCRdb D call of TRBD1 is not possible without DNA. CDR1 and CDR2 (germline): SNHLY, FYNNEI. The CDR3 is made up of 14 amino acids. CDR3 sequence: CASSEPGTDYGYTF. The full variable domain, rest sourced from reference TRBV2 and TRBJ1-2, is EPEVTQTPSHQVTQMGQEVILRCVPISNHLYFYWYRQILGQKVEFLVSFYNNEISEKSEIFDDQFSVERPDGSNFTLKIRSTKLEDSAMYFCASSEPGTDYGYTFGSGTRLTVV.

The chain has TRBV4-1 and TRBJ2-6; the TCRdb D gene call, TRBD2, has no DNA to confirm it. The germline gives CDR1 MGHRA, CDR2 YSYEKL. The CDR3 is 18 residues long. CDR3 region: CASSQEWRSSSGANVLTF.

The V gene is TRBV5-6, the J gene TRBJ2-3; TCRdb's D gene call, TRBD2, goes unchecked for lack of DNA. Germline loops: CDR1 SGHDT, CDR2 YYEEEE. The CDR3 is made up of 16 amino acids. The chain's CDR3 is CASSSIAGAYTDTQYF.